What follows is one T cell receptor (beta chain) and its context. Its antigen is currently unknown. Trimming took 1 base from V and 2 from J, leaving 13 bases between them. This CDR3 has 15 amino acids. The germline V gene encodes CDR1 SGHRS and CDR2 YFSETQ. This entry belongs to a study of T-cell reconstitution after alpha-beta-depleted transplantation in children. Library preparation (for TCRbeta) was performed with unique molecular identifiers. One entry per CDR3 protein results from TCRdb running MiXCR on the PCR reads. The sample lists about 980,000 distinct CDR3 sequences, roughly 31% occurring once. Findings and caveats of the study: Among T cells one year after transplant, newly produced cells accounted for most counts and diversity. Some patients' high day-60 TCRbeta diversity was traced to surviving recipient T cells and thymic progenitors.

The sequencing used PBMCs, mostly from graft donor cells, collected 360 days after TCRalphabeta/CD19-depleted stem cell transplant. The V and J genes are TRBV5-1 and TRBJ2-7, with D perhaps assigned TRBD1 or TRBD2 (5 bases each). The receptor's source is a boy in the first two years of life who had a stem cell transplant for SCID, so the T cells may come from the graft donor. CDR3 nucleotides: TGCGCCAGCAGCTTGTGGGGGACGGACCCCTACGAGCAGTACTTC. It translates to CASSLWGTDPYEQYF.